Below, one TCR beta chain is given with its context. The CDR3 loop spans 13 amino acids. Germline V lookup: CDR1 GTSNPN, CDR2 SVGIG (reference sequence). V was pared by 0 bases and J by 4 bases, with 8 bases between. The sample originates from a study of T cell changes during pregnancy in multiple sclerosis. Profiling relied on immunoSEQ multiplex PCR, and the TCRdb table lists in-frame clones only, not all of them. The table lists 35,000 to 50,000 clones, nearly 90% of them singletons. This receptor was identified in a female donor with multiple sclerosis, enrolled in a pregnancy study. The V call is TRBV30, the J call TRBJ2-3; D gene unclear. The sequencing here drew on CD4+ T cells from peripheral blood mononuclear cells, taken after pregnancy. This CDR3 is CAWSVHSSDTQYF. The DNA for the CDR3 is TGTGCCTGGAGTGTGCACTCCTCAGATACGCAGTATTTT.